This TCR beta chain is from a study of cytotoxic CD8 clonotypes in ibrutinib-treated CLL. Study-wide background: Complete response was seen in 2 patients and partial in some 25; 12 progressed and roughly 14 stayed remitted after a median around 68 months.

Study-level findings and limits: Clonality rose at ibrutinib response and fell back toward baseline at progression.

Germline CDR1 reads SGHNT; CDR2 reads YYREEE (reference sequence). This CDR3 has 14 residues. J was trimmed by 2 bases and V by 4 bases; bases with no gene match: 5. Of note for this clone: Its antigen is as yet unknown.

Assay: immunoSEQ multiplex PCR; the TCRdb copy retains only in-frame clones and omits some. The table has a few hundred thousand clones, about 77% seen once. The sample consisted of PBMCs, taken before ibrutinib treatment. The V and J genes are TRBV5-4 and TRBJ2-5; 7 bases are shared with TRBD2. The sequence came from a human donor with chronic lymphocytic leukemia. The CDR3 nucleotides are TGTGCCAGCAGCGCCCGGGACTATCAAGAGACCCAGTACTTC. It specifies CASSARDYQETQYF.